These 13 T cell receptor beta chains were all obtained from the same sample, sequenced in a study of T-cell reconstitution after alpha-beta-depleted transplantation in children (TCRdb year 2016). Library generation was performed with PCR. Sequenced using an Illumina HiSeq 2500. Molecular barcoding was employed in the preparation of TCR libraries, with unique molecular identifiers being used to normalize TCRbeta repertoire quantification. TCRdb took the public reads, trimmed them with fastp at Q25, ran MiXCR for clone calling and kept in-frame beta chains. CDR3 protein duplicates are merged, each entry listing the most common genes and DNA. Here the sample has 500,000 to 750,000 distinct CDR3 sequences; 10% to 15% occur a single time. Together, the top ten hold roughly 2.3% of the sample. This specimen's treatment or condition label, interpreted: allogeneic hematopoietic cell transplantation with graft depleted of TCRalphabeta T cells and CD19 B cells.

The sample in question was PBMCs, mostly from graft donor cells, obtained 360 days after TCRalphabeta/CD19-depleted stem cell transplant. These receptors originate from a male patient aged 10-17 years who had a stem cell transplant for acute myeloid leukemia, so the T cells may come from the graft donor.

Only a few counts were recorded for this clonotype. V and J are TRBV27 and TRBJ2-7; no clear D gene. V was trimmed by 4 bases and J by 4 bases, leaving 11 bases between them. CDR3 length: 13 amino acids. Germline CDR1 reads MNHEY; CDR2 reads SMNVEV (reference sequence). The CDR3 spells CASSYLGEYEQYF. In nucleotides, the CDR3 is TGTGCCAGCAGTTACCTCGGAGAATACGAGCAGTACTTC.

V usage is TRBV20-1 and J usage is TRBJ2-7; D may be TRBD2 (6 bases). The V end was cut by 3 bases, the J end by 3 bases, with 15 bases between. Germline lookup yields CDR1 DFQATT and CDR2 SNEGSKA (reference sequence). This CDR3 contains 14 residues. This CDR3 is CSASPLAANYEQYF. The CDR3 DNA follows: TGCAGTGCTAGTCCCTTAGCGGCAAACTACGAGCAGTACTTC.

This clonotype appeared a few times. This sequence joins TRBV27 and TRBJ2-6; D possibly corresponds to TRBD2 (6 bases). The V gene's germline CDR1 is MNHEY and CDR2 SMNVEV (reference sequence). The CDR3 is 15 amino acids. Deletions cut 5 bases from V and 3 bases from J, with 11 bases between. The CDR3 DNA reads TGTGCCAGCAGTCCTGGGAGGAATGGGGCCAACGTCCTGACTTTC. Protein: CASSPGRNGANVLTF.

This clonotype turned up a few times. CDR3 nucleotide sequence: TGTGCCAGCATGAGGTTTGGACAGGGTAATCAGCCCCAGCATTTT. It translates to CASMRFGQGNQPQHF. The V gene is TRBV5-6, the J gene TRBJ1-5; 8 nucleotides agree with TRBD1. Trimming cost V 6 bases and J 4 bases; bases outside gene matches: 9. Germline V gene sequence: CDR1 SGHDT, CDR2 YYEEEE. This CDR3 comprises 15 residues.

The chain carries TRBV28 and TRBJ2-7, with D tentatively TRBD1 or TRBD2 (5 bases each). Per germline, CDR1 MDHEN and CDR2 SYDVKM. The CDR3 sequence is 15 residues long. V was shortened by 4 bases and J by 5 bases, with 18 bases between the two germline ends. CDR3 loop: CASSSPGTPPHEQYF. The CDR3 DNA sequence: TGTGCCAGCAGTTCTCCCGGGACCCCCCCCCACGAGCAGTACTTC.

Many counts were recorded for this clonotype. The gene calls are TRBV14 and TRBJ2-2; possible D gene TRBD1, 5 bases. Germline assignment: CDR1 SGHDN and CDR2 FVKESK. The CDR3 extends over 16 amino acids. V was shortened by 2 bases and J by 0 bases, with 10 bases between the two germline ends. The CDR3 here is CASSQRAGTNTGELFF. DNA of the CDR3: TGTGCCAGCAGCCAAAGGGCAGGGACGAACACCGGGGAGCTGTTTTTT.

This clonotype showed up many times. J is TRBJ2-1 and V is TRBV7-9; 8 nucleotides agree with TRBD2. The CDR3 contains 16 residues. Germline values: CDR1 SEHNR, CDR2 FQNEAQ (reference sequence). V lost 8 bases and J lost 8; bases outside the gene matches: 17. This CDR3 reads CASHRVGGRKLDEQFF. The CDR3 nucleotides read TGTGCCAGCCATAGAGTCGGCGGGAGGAAGTTGGATGAGCAGTTCTTC. Looking up the rest from reference TRBV7-9 and TRBJ2-1 gives the full variable domain: DTGVSQNPRHKITKRGQNVTFRCDPISEHNRLYWYRQTLGQGPEFLTYFQNEAQLEKSRLLSDRFSAERPKGSFSTLEIQRTEQGDSAMYLCASHRVGGRKLDEQFFGPGTRLTVL.

This clonotype turned up a few times. This chain connects TRBV28 to TRBJ1-5; TRBD1 aligns across 8 bases. The CDR3 spans 16 residues. V trimming: 6 bases; J trimming: 2 bases; junction bases outside the gene matches: 9. The germline V gene encodes CDR1 MDHEN and CDR2 SYDVKM. CDR3 sequence (DNA): TGTGCCAGCAGCCCCCAGACAGGGGCAGGCAATCAGCCCCAGCATTTT. Protein: CASSPQTGAGNQPQHF.

The chain carries TRBV28 and TRBJ1-6, with D unresolved. V dropped 2 bases and J dropped 12 bases, with 2 bases sitting between them. Germline loops: CDR1 MDHEN, CDR2 SYDVKM. The CDR3 has 10 amino acids. The CDR3 DNA reads TGTGCCAGCAGTTTAAGACCCCTCCACTTT. Protein product: CASSLRPLHF.

In this sample, this clonotype turned up a few times. This sequence joins TRBV20-1 and TRBJ2-3, with D possibly matching TRBD1 (5 bases). This CDR3 region has 15 residues. With 6 bases removed from V and 0 bases from J, the gap between germline ends came to 16 bases. The germline CDR1 and CDR2 sequences are DFQATT and SNEGSKA (reference sequence). In DNA form, the CDR3 reads TGCAGTGCCGAAAGTTGGGGCTCTAGCACAGATACGCAGTATTTT. Its translation is CSAESWGSSTDTQYF.

The V call is TRBV6-1, the J call TRBJ1-5, with D perhaps matching TRBD1 (5 bases). Trimming removed 4 bases from V and 5 bases from J, with 12 bases in between. CDR1 and CDR2 (germline): MNHNS, SASEGT. There are 14 residues in the CDR3. This chain's CDR3 is CASSATGPYQPQHF. The CDR3 nucleotides read TGTGCCAGCAGTGCTACAGGTCCTTATCAGCCCCAGCATTTT.

This clonotype was recorded at least ten times. This sequence joins TRBV5-1 and TRBJ2-1, with 13 bases fitting TRBD2. V was clipped by 0 bases and J by 8 bases; unmatched bases: 2. In germline, CDR1 is SGHRS, CDR2 YFSETQ. The CDR3 length is 15 residues. The CDR3 spells CASSLGTSGSHEQFF. CDR3 nucleotides: TGCGCCAGCAGCTTGGGGACTAGCGGGAGCCATGAGCAGTTCTTC. The full variable domain, completed using reference TRBV5-1 and TRBJ2-1, is KAGVTQTPRYLIKTRGQQVTLSCSPISGHRSVSWYQQTPGQGLQFLFEYFSETQRNKGNFPGRFSGRQFSNSRSEMNVSTLELGDSALYLCASSLGTSGSHEQFFGPGTRLTVL.

This clonotype has a handful of counts. This chain connects TRBV24-1 to TRBJ1-6, with no clear D. Trimming stripped 3 bases from V and 13 bases from J, with 9 bases between. Germline V CDR1 and CDR2: KGHDR, SFDVKD. CDR3 size: 12 residues. In DNA, the CDR3 is TGTGCCACCAGTGATGGCCTCTTGCCCCTCCACTTT. It encodes CATSDGLLPLHF.